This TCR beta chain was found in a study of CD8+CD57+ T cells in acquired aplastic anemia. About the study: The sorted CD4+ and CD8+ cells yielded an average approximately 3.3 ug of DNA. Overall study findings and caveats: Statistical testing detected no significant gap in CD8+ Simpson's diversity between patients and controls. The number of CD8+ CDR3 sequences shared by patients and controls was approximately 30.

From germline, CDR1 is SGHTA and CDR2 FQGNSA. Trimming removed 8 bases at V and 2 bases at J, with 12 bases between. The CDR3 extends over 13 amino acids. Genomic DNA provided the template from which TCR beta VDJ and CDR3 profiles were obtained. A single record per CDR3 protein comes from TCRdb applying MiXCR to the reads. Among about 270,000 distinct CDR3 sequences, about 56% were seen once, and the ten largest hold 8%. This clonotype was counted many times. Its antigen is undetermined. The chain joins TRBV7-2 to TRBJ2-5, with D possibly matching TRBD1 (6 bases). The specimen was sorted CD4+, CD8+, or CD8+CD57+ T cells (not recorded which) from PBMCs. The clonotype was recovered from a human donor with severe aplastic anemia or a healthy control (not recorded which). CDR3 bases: TGTGCCAGCGCCTGGGGACAACAAGAGACCCAGTACTTC. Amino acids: CASAWGQQETQYF.